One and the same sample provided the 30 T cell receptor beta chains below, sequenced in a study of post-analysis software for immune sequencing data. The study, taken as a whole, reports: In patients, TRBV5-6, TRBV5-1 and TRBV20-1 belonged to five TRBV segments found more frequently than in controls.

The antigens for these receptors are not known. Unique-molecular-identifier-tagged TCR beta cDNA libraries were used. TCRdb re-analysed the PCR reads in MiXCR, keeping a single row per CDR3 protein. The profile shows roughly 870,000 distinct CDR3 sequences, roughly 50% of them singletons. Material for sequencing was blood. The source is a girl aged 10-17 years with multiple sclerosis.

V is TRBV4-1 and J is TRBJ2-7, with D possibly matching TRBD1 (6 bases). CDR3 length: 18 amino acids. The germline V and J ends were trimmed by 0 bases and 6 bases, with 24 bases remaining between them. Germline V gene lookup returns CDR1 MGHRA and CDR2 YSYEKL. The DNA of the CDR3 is TGCGCCAGCAGCCAAGATCAGGGGACGGGGTGGACCGGGCGCGAGCAGTACTTC. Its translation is CASSQDQGTGWTGREQYF.

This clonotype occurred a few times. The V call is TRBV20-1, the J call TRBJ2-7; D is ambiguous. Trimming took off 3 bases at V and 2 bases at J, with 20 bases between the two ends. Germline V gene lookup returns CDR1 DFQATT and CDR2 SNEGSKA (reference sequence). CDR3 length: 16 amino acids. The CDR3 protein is CSASMRPPSLAYEQYF. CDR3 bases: TGCAGTGCTAGTATGCGGCCTCCCTCGCTGGCCTACGAGCAGTACTTC.

The CDR3 DNA follows: TGTGCCTGGAGTGTAATTGGCGGCTATGGCTACACCTTC. As protein: CAWSVIGGYGYTF. The V call is TRBV30, the J call TRBJ1-2; D not certain. CDR3 length equals 13 residues. In germline, CDR1 is GTSNPN, CDR2 SVGIG (reference sequence). Trimming took 0 bases from V and 4 from J, leaving 9 bases between them.

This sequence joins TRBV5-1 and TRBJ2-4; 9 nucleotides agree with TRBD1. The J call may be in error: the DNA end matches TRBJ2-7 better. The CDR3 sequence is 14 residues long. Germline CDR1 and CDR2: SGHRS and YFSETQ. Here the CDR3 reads CASSGGTGYHEQYF. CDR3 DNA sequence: TGCGCCAGCAGCGGCGGGACAGGGTACCACGAGCAGTACTTC.

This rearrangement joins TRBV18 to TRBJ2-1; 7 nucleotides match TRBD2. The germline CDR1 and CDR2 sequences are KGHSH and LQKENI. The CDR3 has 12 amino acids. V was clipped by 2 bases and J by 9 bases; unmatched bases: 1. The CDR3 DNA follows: TGTGCCAGCTCACCATCGGGGGGTGAGCAGTTCTTC. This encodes CASSPSGGEQFF.

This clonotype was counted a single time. CDR3 sequence: CASSYGLLEQFF. For the CDR3, the DNA is TGTGCCAGCAGCTACGGACTGCTTGAGCAGTTCTTC. The chain uses TRBV7-2 and TRBJ2-1; maybe TRBD2 (5 bases). Germline V gene data show CDR1 as SGHTA and CDR2 as FQGNSA. The CDR3 is 12 amino acids. V was shortened by 4 bases and J by 9 bases, with 10 bases between the two germline ends.

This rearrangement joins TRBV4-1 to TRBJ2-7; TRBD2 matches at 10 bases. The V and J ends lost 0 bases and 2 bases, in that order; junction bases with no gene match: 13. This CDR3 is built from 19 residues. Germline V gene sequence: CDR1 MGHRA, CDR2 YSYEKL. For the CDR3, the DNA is TGCGCCAGCAGCCAAGATCTGGGGGCGGGACTAGCGAATCCCTACGAGCAGTACTTC. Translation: CASSQDLGAGLANPYEQYF.

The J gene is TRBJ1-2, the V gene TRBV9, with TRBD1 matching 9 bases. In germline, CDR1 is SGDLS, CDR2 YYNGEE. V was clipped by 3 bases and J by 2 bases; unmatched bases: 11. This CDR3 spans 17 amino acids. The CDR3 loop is CASSAKDRGGRNYGYTF. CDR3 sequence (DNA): TGTGCCAGCAGCGCCAAGGACAGGGGTGGTCGGAACTATGGCTACACCTTC.

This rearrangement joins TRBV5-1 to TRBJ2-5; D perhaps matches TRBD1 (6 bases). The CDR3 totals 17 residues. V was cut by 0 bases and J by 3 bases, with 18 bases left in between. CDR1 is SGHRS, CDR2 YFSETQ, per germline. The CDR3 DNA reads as TGCGCCAGCAGCTTGGGTTACCAGGCCAGGGGAAAAGAGACCCAGTACTTC. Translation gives CASSLGYQARGKETQYF.

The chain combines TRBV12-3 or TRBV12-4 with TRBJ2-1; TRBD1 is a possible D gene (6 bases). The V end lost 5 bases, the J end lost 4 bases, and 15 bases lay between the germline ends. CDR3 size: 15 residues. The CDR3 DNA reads TGTGCCAGCAGTCCAGAAGCGACAGGTTACAATGAGCAGTTCTTC. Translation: CASSPEATGYNEQFF.

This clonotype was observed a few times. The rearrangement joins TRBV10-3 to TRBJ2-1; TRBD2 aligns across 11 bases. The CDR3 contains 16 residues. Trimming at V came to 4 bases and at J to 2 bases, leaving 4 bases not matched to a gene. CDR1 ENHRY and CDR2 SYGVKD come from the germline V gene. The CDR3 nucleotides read TGTGCCATCAGTGGCCTAGCGGGGGGAACCTACAATGAGCAGTTCTTC. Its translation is CAISGLAGGTYNEQFF.

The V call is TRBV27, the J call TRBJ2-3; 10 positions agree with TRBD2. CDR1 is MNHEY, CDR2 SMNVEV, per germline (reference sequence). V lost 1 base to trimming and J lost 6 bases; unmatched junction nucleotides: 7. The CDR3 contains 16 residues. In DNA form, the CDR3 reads TGTGCCAGCAGTTTATATCCCGGGACTAGCGCCGATACGCAGTATTTT. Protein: CASSLYPGTSADTQYF.

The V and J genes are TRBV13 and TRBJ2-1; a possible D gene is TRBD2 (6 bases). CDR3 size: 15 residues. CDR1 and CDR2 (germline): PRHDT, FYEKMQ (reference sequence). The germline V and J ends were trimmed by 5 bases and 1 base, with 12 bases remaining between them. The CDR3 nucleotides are TGTGCCAGCAGCCCCCAGGGACTTTCCTACAATGAGCAGTTCTTC. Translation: CASSPQGLSYNEQFF.

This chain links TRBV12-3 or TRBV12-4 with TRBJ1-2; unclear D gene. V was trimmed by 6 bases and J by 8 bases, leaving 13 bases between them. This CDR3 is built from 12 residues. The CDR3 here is CASSQRIGGYTF. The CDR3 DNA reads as TGTGCCAGCAGCCAAAGGATCGGGGGCTACACCTTC.

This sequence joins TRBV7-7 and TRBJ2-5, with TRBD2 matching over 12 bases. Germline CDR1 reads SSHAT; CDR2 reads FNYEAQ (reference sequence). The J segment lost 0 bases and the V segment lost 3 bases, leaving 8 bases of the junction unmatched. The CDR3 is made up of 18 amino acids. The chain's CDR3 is CASSFGLAGYRHQETQYF. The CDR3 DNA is TGTGCCAGCAGCTTCGGACTAGCGGGGTACAGACACCAAGAGACCCAGTACTTC. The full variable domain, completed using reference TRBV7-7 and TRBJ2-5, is GAGVSQSPRYKVTKRGQDVTLRCDPISSHATLYWYQQALGQGPEFLTYFNYEAQPDKSGLPSDRFSAERPEGSISTLTIQRTEQRDSAMYRCASSFGLAGYRHQETQYFGPGTRLLVL.

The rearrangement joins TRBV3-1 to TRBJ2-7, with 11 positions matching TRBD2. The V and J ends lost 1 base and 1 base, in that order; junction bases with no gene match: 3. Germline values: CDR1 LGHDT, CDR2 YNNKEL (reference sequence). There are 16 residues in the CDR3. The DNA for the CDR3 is TGTGCCAGCAGCCAAGGAAGACTAGCGGGGTCCTACGAGCAGTACTTC. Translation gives CASSQGRLAGSYEQYF.

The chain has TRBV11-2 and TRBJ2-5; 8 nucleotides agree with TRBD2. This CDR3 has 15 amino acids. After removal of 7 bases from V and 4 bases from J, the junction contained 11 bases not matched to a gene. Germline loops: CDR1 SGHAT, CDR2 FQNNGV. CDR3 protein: CASTAPAGVGETQYF. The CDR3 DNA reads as TGTGCCAGCACCGCACCAGCGGGAGTTGGAGAGACCCAGTACTTC.

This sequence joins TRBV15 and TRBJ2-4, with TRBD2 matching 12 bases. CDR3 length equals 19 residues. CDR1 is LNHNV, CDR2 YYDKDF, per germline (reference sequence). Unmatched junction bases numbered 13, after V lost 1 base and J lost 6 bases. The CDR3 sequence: CATSRGVDATSGSRNIQYF. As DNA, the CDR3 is TGTGCCACCAGCAGAGGCGTAGATGCGACTAGCGGGAGTAGAAACATTCAGTACTTC.

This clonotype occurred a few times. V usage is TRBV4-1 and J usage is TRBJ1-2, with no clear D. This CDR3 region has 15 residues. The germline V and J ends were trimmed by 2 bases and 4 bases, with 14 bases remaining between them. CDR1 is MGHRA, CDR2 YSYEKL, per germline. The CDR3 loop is CASSQSETYRYGYTF. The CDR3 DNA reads TGCGCCAGCAGCCAATCGGAGACATACCGCTATGGCTACACCTTC.

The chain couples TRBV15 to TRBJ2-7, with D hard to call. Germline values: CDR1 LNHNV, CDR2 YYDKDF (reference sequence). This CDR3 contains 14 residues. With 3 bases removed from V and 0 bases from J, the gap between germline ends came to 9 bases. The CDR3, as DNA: TGTGCCACCAGCAGCTTAGGGATCTCCTACGAGCAGTACTTC. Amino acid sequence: CATSSLGISYEQYF.

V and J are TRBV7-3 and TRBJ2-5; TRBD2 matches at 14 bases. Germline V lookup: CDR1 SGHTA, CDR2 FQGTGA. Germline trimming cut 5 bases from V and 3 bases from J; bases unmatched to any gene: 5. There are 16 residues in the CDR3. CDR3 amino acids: CASSETGLAGEETQYF. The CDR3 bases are TGTGCCAGCAGCGAAACGGGACTAGCGGGAGAAGAGACCCAGTACTTC.

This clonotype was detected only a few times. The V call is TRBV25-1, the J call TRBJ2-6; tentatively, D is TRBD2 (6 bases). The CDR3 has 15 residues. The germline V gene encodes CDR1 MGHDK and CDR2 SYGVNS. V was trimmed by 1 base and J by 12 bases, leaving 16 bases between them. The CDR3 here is CASSEWGVGQGVLTF. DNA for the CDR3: TGTGCCAGCAGTGAATGGGGGGTAGGTCAAGGCGTCCTGACTTTC.

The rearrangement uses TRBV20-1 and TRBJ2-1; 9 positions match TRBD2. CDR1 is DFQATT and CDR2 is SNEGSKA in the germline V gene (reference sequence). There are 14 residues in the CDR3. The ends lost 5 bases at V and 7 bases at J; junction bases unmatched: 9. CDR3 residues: CSARLAGGRNEQFF. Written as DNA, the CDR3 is TGCAGTGCTCGCTTGGCGGGGGGGCGTAATGAGCAGTTCTTC.

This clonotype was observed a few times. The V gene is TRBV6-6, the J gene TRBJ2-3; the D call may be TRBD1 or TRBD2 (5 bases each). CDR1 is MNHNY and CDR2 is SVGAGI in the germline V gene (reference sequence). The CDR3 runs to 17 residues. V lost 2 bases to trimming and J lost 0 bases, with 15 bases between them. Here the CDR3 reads CASSYRQGGPSTDTQYF. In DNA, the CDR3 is TGTGCCAGCAGTTACCGTCAGGGCGGGCCAAGCACAGATACGCAGTATTTT.

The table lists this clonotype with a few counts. CDR3 in DNA: TGTGCCAGCAGCCCTCAGACAGGGGCTCGTGGGGCCAACGTCCTGACTTTC. It is translated as CASSPQTGARGANVLTF. The genes are TRBV11-1 and TRBJ2-6; TRBD1 matches at 8 bases. Germline lookup yields CDR1 SGHAT and CDR2 FQDESV (reference sequence). The CDR3 has 17 residues. V shed 5 bases, J shed 3 bases, and the junction held 9 bases outside the gene matches.

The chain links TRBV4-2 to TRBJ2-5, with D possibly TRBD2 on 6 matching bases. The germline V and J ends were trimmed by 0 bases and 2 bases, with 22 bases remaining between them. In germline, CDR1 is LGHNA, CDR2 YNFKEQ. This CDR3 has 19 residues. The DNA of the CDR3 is TGTGCCAGCAGCCAAGAAGGCACTAGGCGGGCTAGCGATCAAGAGACCCAGTACTTC. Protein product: CASSQEGTRRASDQETQYF.

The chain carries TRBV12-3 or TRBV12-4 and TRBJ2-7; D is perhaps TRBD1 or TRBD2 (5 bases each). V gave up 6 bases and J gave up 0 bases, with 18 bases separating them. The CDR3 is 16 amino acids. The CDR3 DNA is TGTGCCAGCAGCCGGGGCCGGGACGCGAGCTCCTACGAGCAGTACTTC. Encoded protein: CASSRGRDASSYEQYF.

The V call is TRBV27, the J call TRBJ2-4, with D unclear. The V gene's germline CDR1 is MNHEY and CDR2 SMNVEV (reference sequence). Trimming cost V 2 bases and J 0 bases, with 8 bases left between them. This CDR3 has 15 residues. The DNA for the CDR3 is TGTGCCAGCAGTTTAAGACTGTTAGCCAAAAACATTCAGTACTTC. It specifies CASSLRLLAKNIQYF.

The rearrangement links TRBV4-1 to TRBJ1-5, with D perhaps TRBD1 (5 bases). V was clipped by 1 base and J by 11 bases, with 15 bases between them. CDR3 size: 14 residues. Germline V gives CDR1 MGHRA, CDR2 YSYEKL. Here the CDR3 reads CASSQVGPLSAQHF. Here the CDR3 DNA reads TGCGCCAGCAGCCAAGTGGGGCCGCTATCGGCCCAGCATTTT.

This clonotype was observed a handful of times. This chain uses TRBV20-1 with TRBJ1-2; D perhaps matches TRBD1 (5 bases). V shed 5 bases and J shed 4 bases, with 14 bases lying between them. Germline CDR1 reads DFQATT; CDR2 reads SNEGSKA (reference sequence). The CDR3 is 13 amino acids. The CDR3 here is CSAAGQIPYGYTF. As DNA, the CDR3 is TGCAGTGCTGCAGGACAAATCCCCTATGGCTACACCTTC.